This entry describes one T cell receptor (beta chain). The sample comes from a study of blood T cell repertoires in COVID-19. The wider study: The analysed material was cDNA or gDNA that came from T cells, B-cell-depleted T cells, or PBMCs.

TCRdb keeps only in-frame clones here, not all; method: immunoSEQ multiplex PCR. This sample has 250,000 or so clones; about 90% occur once, and the top ten carry approximately 2.1%. In germline, CDR1 is MNHEY, CDR2 SVGEGT. The CDR3 contains 14 residues. With 2 bases removed from V and 8 bases from J, the gap between germline ends came to 15 bases. The rearrangement links TRBV6-2 or TRBV6-3 to TRBJ1-2; TRBD1 might be the D (5 bases). The material sequenced was peripheral blood. The TCR was taken from a woman aged 60-75 years with COVID-19, enrolled during active disease. CDR3 sequence: CASSYTGFYEGYTF. The CDR3 nucleotides read TGTGCCAGCAGTTACACAGGTTTTTATGAGGGCTACACCTTC.